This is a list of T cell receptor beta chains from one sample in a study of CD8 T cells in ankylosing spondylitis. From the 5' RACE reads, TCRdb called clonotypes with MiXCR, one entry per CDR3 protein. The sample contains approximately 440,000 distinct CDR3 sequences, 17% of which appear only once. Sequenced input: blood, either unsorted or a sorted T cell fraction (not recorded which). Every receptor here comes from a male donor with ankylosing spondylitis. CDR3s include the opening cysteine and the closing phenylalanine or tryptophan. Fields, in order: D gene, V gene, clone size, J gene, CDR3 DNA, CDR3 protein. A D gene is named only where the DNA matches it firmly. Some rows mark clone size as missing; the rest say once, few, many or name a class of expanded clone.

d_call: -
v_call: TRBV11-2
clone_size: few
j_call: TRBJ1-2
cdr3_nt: TGTGCCAGCAGCCAGAGTACCCAGAACTATGGCTACACCTTC
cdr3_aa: CASSQSTQNYGYTF

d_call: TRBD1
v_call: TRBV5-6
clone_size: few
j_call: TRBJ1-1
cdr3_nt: TGTGCCAGCACCAGGGACAGGGAAGCTTTCTTT
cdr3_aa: CASTRDREAFF

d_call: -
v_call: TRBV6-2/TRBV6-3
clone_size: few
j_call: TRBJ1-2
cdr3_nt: TGTGCCAGCAGTTACGCCTTGGGGGGATCTGGCTACACCTTC
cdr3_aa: CASSYALGGSGYTF

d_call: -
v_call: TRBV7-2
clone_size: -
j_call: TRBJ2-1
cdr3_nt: TGTGCCAGCAGCTTGGCGGCGAATGAGCAGTTCTTC
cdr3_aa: CASSLAANEQFF

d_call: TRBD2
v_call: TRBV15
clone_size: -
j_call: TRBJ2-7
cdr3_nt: TGTGCCACCGCGGGACTAGGCTCCTACGAGCAGTACTTC
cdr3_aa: CATAGLGSYEQYF

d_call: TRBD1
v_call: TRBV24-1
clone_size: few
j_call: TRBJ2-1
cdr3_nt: TGTGCCACCAGTGATTGCTCCGGGACAGTCTCCTACAATGAGCAGTTCTTC
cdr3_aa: CATSDCSGTVSYNEQFF

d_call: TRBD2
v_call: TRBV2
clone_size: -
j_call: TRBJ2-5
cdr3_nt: TGTGCCAGCAGTAGGATTAGCGGGAGTGAGACCCAGTACTTC
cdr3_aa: CASSRISGSETQYF

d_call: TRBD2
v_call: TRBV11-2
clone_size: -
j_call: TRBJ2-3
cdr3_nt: TGTGCCAGCAGCTTAGAGGTAGCCAGCGGGAGGGCAAGTGCTAGCACAGATACGCAGTATTTT
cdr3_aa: CASSLEVASGRASASTDTQYF

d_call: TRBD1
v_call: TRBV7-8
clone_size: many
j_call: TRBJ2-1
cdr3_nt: TGTGCCAGCAGCTTAGCGGTCAGGGGGCTATCCTACAATGAGCAGTTCTTC
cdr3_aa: CASSLAVRGLSYNEQFF

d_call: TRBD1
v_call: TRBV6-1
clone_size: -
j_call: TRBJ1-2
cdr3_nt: TGTGCCAGCAGCCGGACAGGGACCAACTATGGCTACACCTTC
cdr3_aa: CASSRTGTNYGYTF

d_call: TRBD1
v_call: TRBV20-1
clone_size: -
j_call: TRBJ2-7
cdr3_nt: TGCAGTGCTAGAGCAGGGGGCAAAACCTACGAGCAGTACTTC
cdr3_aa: CSARAGGKTYEQYF

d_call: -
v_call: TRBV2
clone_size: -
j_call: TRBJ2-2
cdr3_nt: TGTGCGCCCAGGACGGCTACCGGGGAGCTGTTTTTT
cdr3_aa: CAPRTATGELFF

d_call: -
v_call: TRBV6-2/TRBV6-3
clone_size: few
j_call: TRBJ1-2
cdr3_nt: TGTGCCAGCAGTTCCATACCCTATCTGATGGGTCTTGGCTACACCTTC
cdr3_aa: CASSSIPYLMGLGYTF

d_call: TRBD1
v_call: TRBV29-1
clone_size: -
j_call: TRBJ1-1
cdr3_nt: TGCAGCGTTGGGACAGGGGCCGTGGGCGACACTGAAGCTTTCTTT
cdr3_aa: CSVGTGAVGDTEAFF

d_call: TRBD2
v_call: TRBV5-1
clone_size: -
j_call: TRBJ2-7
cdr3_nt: TGCGCCAGCAGCTTCCGAGCGGGGGGGCCCGACGAGCAGTACTTC
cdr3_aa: CASSFRAGGPDEQYF

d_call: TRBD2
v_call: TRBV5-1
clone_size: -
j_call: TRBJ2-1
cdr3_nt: TGCGCCAGCAGCAACAGAGTCCCGGGACTAGCGGGGGGGCCCTACAATGAGCAGTTCTTC
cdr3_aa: CASSNRVPGLAGGPYNEQFF

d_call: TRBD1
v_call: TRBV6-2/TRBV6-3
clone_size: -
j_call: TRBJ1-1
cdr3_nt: TGTGCCAGCTGGCTATGGGACAGGCCCGCTGAAGCTTTCTTT
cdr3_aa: CASWLWDRPAEAFF

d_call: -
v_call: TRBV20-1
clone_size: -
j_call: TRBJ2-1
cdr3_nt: TGCAGTGCTAGAGAGCTTTCAGCTTACAATGAGCAGTTCTTC
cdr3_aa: CSARELSAYNEQFF

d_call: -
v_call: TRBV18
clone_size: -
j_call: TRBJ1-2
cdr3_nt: TGTGCCAGCTCAGCGGGGATCTCTAACTATGGCTACACCTTC
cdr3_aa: CASSAGISNYGYTF

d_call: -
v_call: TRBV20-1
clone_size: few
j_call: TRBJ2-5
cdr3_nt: TGCAGTGCTCGGGACTCCTCACTGGGAGAGACCCAGTACTTC
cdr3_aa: CSARDSSLGETQYF

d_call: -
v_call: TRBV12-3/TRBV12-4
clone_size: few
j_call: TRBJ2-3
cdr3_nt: TGTGCCAGCAGTCAAAGGGGGGTTAGGAAGGATACGCAGTATTTT
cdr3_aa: CASSQRGVRKDTQYF

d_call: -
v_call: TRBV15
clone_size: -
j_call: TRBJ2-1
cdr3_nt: TGTGCCACCAGCCCCCCCGGAGAAGGGCGGTTTAAGCAGTTCTTC
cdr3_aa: CATSPPGEGRFKQFF

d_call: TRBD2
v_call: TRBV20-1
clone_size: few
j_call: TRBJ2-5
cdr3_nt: TGCAGTGCTAGCCGGGGCTCGGGAGGAGAGACCCAGTACTTC
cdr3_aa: CSASRGSGGETQYF

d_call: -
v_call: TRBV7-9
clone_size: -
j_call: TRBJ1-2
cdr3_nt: TGTGCCGTCGGGGGGCGCACCCTCTATGGCTACACCTTC
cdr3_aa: CAVGGRTLYGYTF

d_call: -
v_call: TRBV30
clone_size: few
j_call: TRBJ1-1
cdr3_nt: TGTGCCTGGAGTCCCGACAGATACACTGAAGCTTTCTTT
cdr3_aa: CAWSPDRYTEAFF

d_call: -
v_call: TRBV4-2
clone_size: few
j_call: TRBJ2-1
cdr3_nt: TGTGCCAGCAGCCAAGGTGACAAAAGCTCCTACAATGAGCAGTTCTTC
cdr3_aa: CASSQGDKSSYNEQFF

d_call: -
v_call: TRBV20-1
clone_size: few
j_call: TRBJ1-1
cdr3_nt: TGCACCGTGGGGGGCGCGAACACTGAAGCTTTCTTT
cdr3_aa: CTVGGANTEAFF

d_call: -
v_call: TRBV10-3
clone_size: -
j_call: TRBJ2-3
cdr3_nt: TGTGCCATCAGTGATGCACAGGTAGCGGATACGCAGTATTTT
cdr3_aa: CAISDAQVADTQYF

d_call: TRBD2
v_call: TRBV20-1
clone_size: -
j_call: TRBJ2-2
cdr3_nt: TGCAGTGCTAGAGCCTCCGGGACTAGTACCGGGGAGCTGTTTTTT
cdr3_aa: CSARASGTSTGELFF

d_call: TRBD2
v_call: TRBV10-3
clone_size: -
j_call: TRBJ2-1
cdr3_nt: TGTGCCATCACCCCCGGCGGGGGGAGAAATGAGCAGTTCTTC
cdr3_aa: CAITPGGGRNEQFF

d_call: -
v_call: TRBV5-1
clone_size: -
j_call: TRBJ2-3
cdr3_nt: TGCGCCAGCAGCTTGGGACTGCTGGCTAGCACAGATACGCAGTATTTT
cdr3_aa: CASSLGLLASTDTQYF

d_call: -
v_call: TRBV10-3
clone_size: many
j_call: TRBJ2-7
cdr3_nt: TGTGCCATCAGAGGATGGGGCGGGACCAGCTCCTACGAGCAGTACTTC
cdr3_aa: CAIRGWGGTSSYEQYF

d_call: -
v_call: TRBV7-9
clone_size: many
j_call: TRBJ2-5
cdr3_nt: TGTGCCAGCAGCGCATACAACGTTCGGGTTCGGGAGACCCAGTACTTC
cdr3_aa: CASSAYNVRVRETQYF

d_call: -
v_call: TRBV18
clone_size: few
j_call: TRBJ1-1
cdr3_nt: TGTGCCAGCTCGCTCGGACAGCAAGAAGCTTTCTTT
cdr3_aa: CASSLGQQEAFF

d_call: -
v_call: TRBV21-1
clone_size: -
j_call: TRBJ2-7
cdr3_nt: TGTGCCAGCAGCTTACTAAATTGGGGACCCCGCTACGAGCAGTACTTC
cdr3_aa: CASSLLNWGPRYEQYF

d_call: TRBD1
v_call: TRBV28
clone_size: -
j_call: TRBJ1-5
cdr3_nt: TGTGCCAGTAGGTATGGGGACAGGGAGGAACAGCCCCAGCATTTT
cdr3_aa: CASRYGDREEQPQHF

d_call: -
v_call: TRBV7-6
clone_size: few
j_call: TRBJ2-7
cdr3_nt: TGTGCCAGCAGCCAGTACCAGAGCTCCTACGAGCAGTACTTC
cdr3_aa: CASSQYQSSYEQYF

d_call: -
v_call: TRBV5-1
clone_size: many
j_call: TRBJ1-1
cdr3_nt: TGCGCCAGCAGCTTGGGGATGAACACTGAAGCTTTCTTT
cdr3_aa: CASSLGMNTEAFF

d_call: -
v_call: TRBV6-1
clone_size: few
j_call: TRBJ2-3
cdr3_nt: TGTGCCAGCAGACCCAGAGGCTCCACAGATACGCAGTATTTT
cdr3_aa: CASRPRGSTDTQYF

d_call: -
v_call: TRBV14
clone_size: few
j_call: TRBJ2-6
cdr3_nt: TGTGCCAGCAGCCAAAAGGCGTACCGCTCTGGGGCCAACGTCCTGACTTTC
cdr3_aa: CASSQKAYRSGANVLTF

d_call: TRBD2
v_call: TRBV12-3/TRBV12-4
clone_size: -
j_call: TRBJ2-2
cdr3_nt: TGTGCCAGCAGTCCGCCGGGACTATCGAACACCGGGGAGCTGTTTTTT
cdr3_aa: CASSPPGLSNTGELFF

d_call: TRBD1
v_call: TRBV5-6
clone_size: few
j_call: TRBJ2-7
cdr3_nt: TGTGCCAGCAGCTCTAAGACAGGGGGCTTCTCCTACGAGCAGTACTTC
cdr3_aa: CASSSKTGGFSYEQYF

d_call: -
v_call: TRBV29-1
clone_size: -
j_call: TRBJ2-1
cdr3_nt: TGCAGCGTTATAGCCCCGGGGTACAATGAGCAGTTCTTC
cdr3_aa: CSVIAPGYNEQFF

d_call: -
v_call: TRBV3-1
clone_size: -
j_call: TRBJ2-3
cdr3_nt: TGTGCCAGCAGCCAAGCTGGGCAGGACACAGATACGCAGTATTTT
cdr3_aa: CASSQAGQDTDTQYF

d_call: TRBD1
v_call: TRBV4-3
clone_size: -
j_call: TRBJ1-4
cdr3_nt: TGCGCCAGCAGCCAAGGGGACAGAAATGAAAAACTGTTTTTT
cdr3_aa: CASSQGDRNEKLFF

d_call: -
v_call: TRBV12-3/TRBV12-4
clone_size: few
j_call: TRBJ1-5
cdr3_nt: TGTGCCAGCGGGGACGGCAATAGCAATCAGCCCCAGCATTTT
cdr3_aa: CASGDGNSNQPQHF

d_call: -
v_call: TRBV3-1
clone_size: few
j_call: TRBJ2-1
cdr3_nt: TGTGCCAGCAGCCAGCAGGGAGGCTCCTACAATGAGCAGTTCTTC
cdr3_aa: CASSQQGGSYNEQFF

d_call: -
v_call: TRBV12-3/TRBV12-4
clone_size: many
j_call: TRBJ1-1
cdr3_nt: TGTGCCAGCAGTTTAGCGCCCGGGGCAGCTTTCTTT
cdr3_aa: CASSLAPGAAFF

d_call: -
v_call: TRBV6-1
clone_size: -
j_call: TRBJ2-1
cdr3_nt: TGTGCCAGCAGCGGAACGGCGAGCTCCTACAATGAGCAGTTCTTC
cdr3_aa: CASSGTASSYNEQFF

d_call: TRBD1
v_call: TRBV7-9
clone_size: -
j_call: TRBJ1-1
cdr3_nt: TGTGCCAGCAGCTTAGCAGGGACAGGGGAGTCTGAAGCTTTCTTT
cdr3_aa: CASSLAGTGESEAFF

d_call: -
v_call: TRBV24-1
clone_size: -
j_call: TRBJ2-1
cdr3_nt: TGTGCCACCAGTGAGGCAACAGGGTTCGATGAGCAGTTCTTC
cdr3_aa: CATSEATGFDEQFF

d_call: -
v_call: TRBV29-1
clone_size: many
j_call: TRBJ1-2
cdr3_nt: TGCAGCGTTGGAAGGGTCTATAACTATGGCTACACCTTC
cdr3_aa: CSVGRVYNYGYTF

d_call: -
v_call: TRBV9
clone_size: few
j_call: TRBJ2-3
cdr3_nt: TGTGCCAGCAGCATTAGCCCCCTAGCGAACACAGATACGCAGTATTTT
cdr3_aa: CASSISPLANTDTQYF

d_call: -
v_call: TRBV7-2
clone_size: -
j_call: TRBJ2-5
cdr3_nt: TGTGCCAGCAGCTTACTAGCACAGACCCAGTACTTC
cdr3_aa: CASSLLAQTQYF

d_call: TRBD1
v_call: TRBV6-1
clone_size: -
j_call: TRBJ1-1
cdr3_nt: TGTGCCAGCAGTGAGGACAGGGGGCGTTTCACTGAAGCTTTCTTT
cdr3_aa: CASSEDRGRFTEAFF

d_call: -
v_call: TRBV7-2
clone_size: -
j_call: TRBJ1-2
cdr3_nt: TGTGCCAGCACCCTAAGGGGGAGGTACTATGGCTACACCTTC
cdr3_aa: CASTLRGRYYGYTF

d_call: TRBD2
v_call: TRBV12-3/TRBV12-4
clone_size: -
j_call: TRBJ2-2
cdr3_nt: TGTGCCAGCAGTTTAGCAACTAGCGGGAGGGGGACCGGGGAGCTGTTTTTT
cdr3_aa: CASSLATSGRGTGELFF

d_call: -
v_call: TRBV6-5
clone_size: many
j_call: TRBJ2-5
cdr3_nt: TGTGCCAGCAGTTATGACTACAAAGAGACCCAGTACTTC
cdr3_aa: CASSYDYKETQYF

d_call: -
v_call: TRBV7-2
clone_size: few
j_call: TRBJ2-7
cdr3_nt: TGTGCCAGCAGCTTAGAACTAGCTCAGTACTTC
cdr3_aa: CASSLELAQYF

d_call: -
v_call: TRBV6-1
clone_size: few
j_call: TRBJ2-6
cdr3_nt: TGTGCCAGCAGCTCTCTGGGCTCTGGGGCCAACGTCCTGACTTTC
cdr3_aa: CASSSLGSGANVLTF